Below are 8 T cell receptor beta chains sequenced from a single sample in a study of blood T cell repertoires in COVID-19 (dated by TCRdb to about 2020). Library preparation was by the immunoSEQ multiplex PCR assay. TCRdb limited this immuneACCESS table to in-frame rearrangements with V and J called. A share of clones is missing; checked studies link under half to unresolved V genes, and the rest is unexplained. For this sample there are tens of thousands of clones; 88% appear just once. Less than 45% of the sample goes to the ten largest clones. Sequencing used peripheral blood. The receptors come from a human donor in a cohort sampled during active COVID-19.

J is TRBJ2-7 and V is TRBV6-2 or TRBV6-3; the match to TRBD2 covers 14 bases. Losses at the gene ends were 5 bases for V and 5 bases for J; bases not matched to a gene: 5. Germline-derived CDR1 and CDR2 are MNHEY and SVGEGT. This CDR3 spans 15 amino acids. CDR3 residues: CASSTGTSGRDEQYF. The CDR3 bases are TGTGCCAGCAGTACCGGGACTAGCGGGAGAGACGAGCAGTACTTC.

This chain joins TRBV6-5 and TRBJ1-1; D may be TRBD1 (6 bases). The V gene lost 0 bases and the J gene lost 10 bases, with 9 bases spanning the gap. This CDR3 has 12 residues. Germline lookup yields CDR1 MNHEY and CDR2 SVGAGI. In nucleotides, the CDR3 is TGTGCCAGCAGTTACTCAGGGGGGGCAGCTTTCTTT. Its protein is CASSYSGGAAFF.

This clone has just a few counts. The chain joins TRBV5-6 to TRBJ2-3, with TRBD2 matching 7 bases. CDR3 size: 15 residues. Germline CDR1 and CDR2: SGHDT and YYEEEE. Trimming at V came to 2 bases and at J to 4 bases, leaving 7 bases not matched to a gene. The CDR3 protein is CASSLGSGDSDTQYF. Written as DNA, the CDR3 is TGTGCCAGCAGCTTAGGAAGCGGGGATTCAGATACGCAGTATTTT.

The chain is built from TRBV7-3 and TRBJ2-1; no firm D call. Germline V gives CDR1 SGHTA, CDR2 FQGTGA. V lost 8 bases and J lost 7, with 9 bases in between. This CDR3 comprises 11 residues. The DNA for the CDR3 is TGTGCCAGCGCCAGTGAAAATGAGCAGTTCTTC. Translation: CASASENEQFF.

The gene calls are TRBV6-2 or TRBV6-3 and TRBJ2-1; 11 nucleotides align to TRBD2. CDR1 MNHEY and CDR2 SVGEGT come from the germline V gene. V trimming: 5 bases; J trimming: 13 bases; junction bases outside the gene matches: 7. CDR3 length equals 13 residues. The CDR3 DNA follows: TGTGCCAGCAGTCAGCGAACTAGCGGGGGTCAGTTCTTC. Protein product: CASSQRTSGGQFF.

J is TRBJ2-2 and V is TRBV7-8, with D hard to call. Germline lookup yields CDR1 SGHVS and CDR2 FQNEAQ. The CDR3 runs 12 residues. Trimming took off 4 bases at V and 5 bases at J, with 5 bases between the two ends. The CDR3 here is CASSYGTGELFF. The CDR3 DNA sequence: TGTGCCAGCAGCTACGGGACCGGGGAGCTGTTTTTT.

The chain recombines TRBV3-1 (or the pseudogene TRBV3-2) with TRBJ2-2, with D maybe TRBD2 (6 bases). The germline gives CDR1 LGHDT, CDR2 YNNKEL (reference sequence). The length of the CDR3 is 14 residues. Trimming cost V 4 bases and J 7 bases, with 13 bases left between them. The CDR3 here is CASSRDSAGGELFF. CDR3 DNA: TGTGCCAGCAGCCGGGACTCAGCGGGCGGGGAGCTGTTTTTT.

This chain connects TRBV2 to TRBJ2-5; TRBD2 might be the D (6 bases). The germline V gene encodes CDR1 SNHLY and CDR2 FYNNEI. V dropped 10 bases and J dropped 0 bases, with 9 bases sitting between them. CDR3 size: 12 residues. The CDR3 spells CATGRYQETQYF. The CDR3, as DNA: TGTGCCACTGGGAGGTACCAAGAGACCCAGTACTTC.